Listed here are 20 T cell receptor beta chains from one sample, sequenced in a study of cytomegalovirus exposure and HLA in healthy donors. This PCR relied on a set of 60 Vbeta primers and 13 Jbeta primers. Sequenced by immunoSEQ multiplex PCR; TCRdb stores in-frame clones only, minus some. The repertoire consists of under 200,000 clones, with roughly 75% occurring once and the leading ten covering 4.9%. The sequencing sample was made of PBMCs. The receptors here all came from a male donor in good health and CMV-seronegative.

The chain couples TRBV5-8 to TRBJ2-5; D unresolved. Trimming removed 0 bases at V and 2 bases at J, with 8 bases between. The CDR3 has 14 amino acids. Germline V gives CDR1 SGHTS, CDR2 YDEGEE. CDR3 bases: TGTGCCAGCAGCTTGGAGGCAGGTCAAGAGACCCAGTACTTC. It is translated as CASSLEAGQETQYF.

The V gene is TRBV2, the J gene TRBJ2-7, with TRBD1 identical over 9 bases. The germline V gene encodes CDR1 SNHLY and CDR2 FYNNEI. Trimming cost V 6 bases and J 3 bases; bases outside gene matches: 6. This CDR3 region has 14 residues. This CDR3 is CASSVQGALYEQYF. The CDR3 nucleotides are TGTGCCAGCAGCGTACAGGGGGCCCTCTACGAGCAGTACTTC.

This chain connects TRBV30 to TRBJ1-1; D is undetermined. CDR1 is GTSNPN and CDR2 is SVGIG in the germline V gene (reference sequence). With 0 bases removed from V and 4 bases from J, the gap between germline ends came to 9 bases. The CDR3 covers 13 residues. The CDR3 DNA reads TGTGCCTGGAGTGTACGGGTGGGCACTGAAGCTTTCTTT. It translates to CAWSVRVGTEAFF.

CDR3 residues: CASSSGLALGDTQYF. In DNA, the CDR3 is TGTGCCAGCAGCTCGGGACTAGCCCTCGGAGATACGCAGTATTTT. The chain couples TRBV7-6 to TRBJ2-3; 9 bases map to TRBD2. From germline, CDR1 is SGHVS and CDR2 FNYEAQ. Trimming took 4 bases from V and 5 from J; bases not matched to a gene: 7. The CDR3 is made up of 15 amino acids.

This chain uses TRBV2 with TRBJ1-5, with D possibly matching TRBD1 (5 bases). There are 14 residues in the CDR3. The V end lost 4 bases, the J end lost 7 bases, and 14 bases lay between the germline ends. Germline V gene lookup returns CDR1 SNHLY and CDR2 FYNNEI. The CDR3 protein is CASSAQGGQQPQHF. CDR3 nucleotide sequence: TGTGCCAGCAGTGCCCAGGGAGGGCAACAGCCCCAGCATTTT.

The rearrangement links TRBV2 to TRBJ2-3, with no clear D. V was cut by 6 bases and J by 2 bases, with 9 bases left in between. This CDR3 spans 13 amino acids. From germline, CDR1 is SNHLY and CDR2 FYNNEI. The CDR3 DNA is TGTGCCAGCAGGACGAGGTCCACAGATACGCAGTATTTT. Its translation is CASRTRSTDTQYF. Based on the CDR3 plus reference TRBV2 and TRBJ2-3, the full variable domain is EPEVTQTPSHQVTQMGQEVILRCVPISNHLYFYWYRQILGQKVEFLVSFYNNEISEKSEIFDDQFSVERPDGSNFTLKIRSTKLEDSAMYFCASRTRSTDTQYFGPGTRLTVL.

The chain carries TRBV21-1 and TRBJ2-5; the D call TRBD2 from the table was never checked on the DNA. TRBV21-1 is listed as a pseudogene. This CDR3 is 14 amino acids long. The CDR3 sequence: CASTQPSGEETQYF. Here the CDR3 DNA reads TGTGCCAGCACCCAACCTAGCGGAGAGGAGACCCAGTACTTC.

V gene TRBV5-1 combines with J gene TRBJ2-7; possible D gene TRBD2, 7 bases. Per the germline V gene, CDR1 is SGHRS and CDR2 is YFSETQ. The CDR3 is 14 amino acids. Between the trimmed V and J ends, which lost 2 bases and 7 bases, there was a span of 16 bases. The CDR3 here is CASSLFGGAGEQYF. CDR3 nucleotides: TGCGCCAGCAGCTTATTTGGGGGGGCAGGGGAGCAGTACTTC.

This chain uses TRBV30 with TRBJ1-2; no firm D call. The V end lost 0 bases, the J end lost 4 bases, and 9 bases lay between the germline ends. Germline CDR1 and CDR2: GTSNPN and SVGIG (reference sequence). The CDR3 spans 13 residues. This chain's CDR3 is CAWSVQQIYGYTF. For the CDR3, the DNA is TGTGCCTGGAGTGTTCAACAGATCTATGGCTACACCTTC.

The V gene is TRBV19, the J gene TRBJ2-3; TRBD2 aligns across 7 bases. The germline V gene encodes CDR1 LNHDA and CDR2 SQIVND (reference sequence). Trimming removed 1 base from V and 6 bases from J; junction bases left unmatched: 1. The CDR3 sequence is 13 residues long. CDR3 bases: TGTGCCAGTAGTATAGGACTAGCCGATACGCAGTATTTT. It encodes CASSIGLADTQYF.

The chain joins TRBV5-6 to TRBJ2-7; 14 nucleotides agree with TRBD2. Looked up from germline, CDR1 is SGHDT and CDR2 is YYEEEE. The CDR3 has 18 residues. The trim removed 4 bases at V and 0 bases at J, leaving 9 bases unmatched. The CDR3 here is CASSRRLAGGIHSYEQYF. In nucleotides, the CDR3 is TGTGCCAGCAGCCGACGACTAGCGGGGGGGATTCACTCCTACGAGCAGTACTTC.

V and J are TRBV19 and TRBJ2-6; possible D gene TRBD1, 6 bases. This CDR3 comprises 17 residues. V was clipped by 7 bases and J by 2 bases, with 18 bases between them. Germline lookup yields CDR1 LNHDA and CDR2 SQIVND (reference sequence). This chain's CDR3 is CASTPKTGLAGANVLTF. As DNA, the CDR3 is TGTGCCAGTACCCCCAAAACAGGGTTGGCTGGGGCCAACGTCCTGACTTTC.

V and J are TRBV20-1 and TRBJ1-1; weak D call: TRBD1 (6 bases). Trimming pared 5 bases from V and 7 bases from J, leaving 11 bases between. Per the germline V gene, CDR1 is DFQATT and CDR2 is SNEGSKA (reference sequence). The CDR3 extends over 11 amino acids. In nucleotides, the CDR3 is TGCAGTGCTCCGCAGGGGTTTGAAGCTTTCTTT. Encoded protein: CSAPQGFEAFF.

V gene TRBV15 combines with J gene TRBJ2-7, with D maybe TRBD2 (6 bases). This CDR3 is 13 amino acids long. The V end was cut by 5 bases, the J end by 4 bases, with 12 bases between. Germline V gene lookup returns CDR1 LNHNV and CDR2 YYDKDF (reference sequence). This CDR3 reads CATSVGGGYEQYF. The CDR3 DNA reads TGTGCCACCAGCGTCGGGGGAGGTTACGAGCAGTACTTC.

The chain uses TRBV13 and TRBJ2-7; 9 nucleotides agree with TRBD2. Per the germline V gene, CDR1 is PRHDT and CDR2 is FYEKMQ (reference sequence). CDR3 length equals 14 residues. Trimming at V came to 5 bases and at J to 6 bases, leaving 8 bases not matched to a gene. In DNA, the CDR3 is TGTGCCAGCAGCCGGGCTAGCGGGGCCCGCGAGCAGTACTTC. Translating it yields CASSRASGAREQYF.

This clone was detected only a few times. CDR3 protein: CASSSDRGPNTEAFF. CDR3 DNA sequence: TGTGCCAGCAGCTCCGACAGGGGGCCGAACACTGAAGCTTTCTTT. This rearrangement joins TRBV11-1 to TRBJ1-1; 10 nucleotides agree with TRBD1. The germline gives CDR1 SGHAT, CDR2 FQDESV (reference sequence). The CDR3 runs 15 residues. The V gene end was trimmed by 4 bases and the J gene end by 1 base; junction bases not matched to a gene: 3.

V and J are TRBV15 and TRBJ1-1; D is perhaps TRBD1 (6 bases). Germline CDR1 reads LNHNV; CDR2 reads YYDKDF (reference sequence). Trimming took 1 base from V and 9 from J, leaving 18 bases between them. CDR3 length: 15 residues. CDR3 in amino acids: CATSRARQVDPQAFF. CDR3 sequence (DNA): TGTGCCACCAGCAGAGCCAGACAGGTGGACCCCCAAGCTTTCTTT.

This sequence joins TRBV9 and TRBJ1-2; tentatively, D is TRBD1 (6 bases). The CDR3 loop spans 19 amino acids. Deletions cut 4 bases from V and 5 bases from J, with 30 bases between. Germline lookup yields CDR1 SGDLS and CDR2 YYNGEE. CDR3 in amino acids: CASSPSLLDSYSRDYGYTF. CDR3 DNA: TGTGCCAGCAGCCCCTCCCTGCTGGACAGCTACAGCCGAGATTATGGCTACACCTTC.

This chain joins TRBV7-2 and TRBJ2-7, with 12 bases lining up with TRBD2. V was pared by 2 bases and J by 0 bases, with 2 bases of the junction left unmatched. The CDR3 is made up of 16 amino acids. Looked up from germline, CDR1 is SGHTA and CDR2 is FQGNSA. This CDR3 is CASSLMTSGSSYEQYF. CDR3 nucleotide sequence: TGTGCCAGCAGCTTAATGACTAGCGGGAGCTCCTACGAGCAGTACTTC.

The rearrangement uses TRBV28 and TRBJ2-7; 7 nucleotides match TRBD1. V dropped 6 bases and J dropped 5; count of bases not matched to a gene: 10. The CDR3 consists of 14 residues. CDR1 MDHEN and CDR2 SYDVKM come from the germline V gene. CDR3 nucleotide sequence: TGTGCCAGCAGCATGGACAGGAACGAAGACGAGCAGTACTTC. Residues: CASSMDRNEDEQYF.